The next 3 T cell receptor beta chains were all read from a single sample in a study of T cell repertoires in cytomegalovirus infection. TCRdb itself ran the reads through MiXCR, one entry per CDR3 protein. The table has about 600,000 distinct CDR3 sequences, roughly 26% seen once; the top ten hold approximately 8.2%. Specimen: CD8+ T cells from PBMCs. The receptors derive from a human donor in good health (CMV status not recorded). Some clones in this sample may be carry-over from other donors' samples.

The chain combines TRBV20-1 with TRBJ1-3; D is uncertain. CDR1 is DFQATT and CDR2 is SNEGSKA in the germline V gene (reference sequence). Trimming removed 2 bases from V and 0 bases from J, with 11 bases in between. CDR3 length equals 15 residues. CDR3 bases: TGCAGTGCTAGATCGGGCGAGGACTCTGGAAACACCATATATTTT. It specifies CSARSGEDSGNTIYF.

V usage is TRBV7-9 and J usage is TRBJ2-3, with unresolved D. CDR1 and CDR2 (germline): SEHNR, FQNEAQ (reference sequence). This CDR3 is built from 13 residues. Trimming shortened V by 4 bases and J by 1 base, and 6 bases separated the two germline ends. The CDR3 loop is CASSSVGTDTQYF. The CDR3 region has the DNA TGTGCCAGCAGCTCGGTGGGCACAGATACGCAGTATTTT.

There are a few counts of this clonotype. CDR3 nucleotides: TGCAGTGCTAGCCCCTCGCCCCCCTATGGCTACACCTTC. Its translation is CSASPSPPYGYTF. The rearrangement joins TRBV20-1 to TRBJ1-2; D call uncertain. Germline-derived CDR1 and CDR2 are DFQATT and SNEGSKA (reference sequence). Deletions cut 3 bases from V and 4 bases from J, with 12 bases between. The CDR3 is made up of 13 amino acids.